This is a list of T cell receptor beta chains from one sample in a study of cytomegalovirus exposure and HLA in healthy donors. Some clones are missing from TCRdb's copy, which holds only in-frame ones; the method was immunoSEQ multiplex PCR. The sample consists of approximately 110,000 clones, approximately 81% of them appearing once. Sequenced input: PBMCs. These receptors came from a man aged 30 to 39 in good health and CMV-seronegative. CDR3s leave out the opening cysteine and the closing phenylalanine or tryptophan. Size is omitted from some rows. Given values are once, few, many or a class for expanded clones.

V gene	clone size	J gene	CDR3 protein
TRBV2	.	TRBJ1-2	ASRGDRAFNNYGYT
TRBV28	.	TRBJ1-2	ASRRRGVDYGYT
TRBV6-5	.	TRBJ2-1	ASSYLGGRAHNEQF
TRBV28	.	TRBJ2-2	ASSPPAEAGELF
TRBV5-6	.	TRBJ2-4	ASSFGSANIQY
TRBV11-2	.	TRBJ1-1	ASSLGGSGVNTEAF
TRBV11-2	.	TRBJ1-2	ASSSLDREGYT
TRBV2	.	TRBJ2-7	ASSGDRGRYEQY
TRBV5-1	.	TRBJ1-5	ASSWTGADNQPQH
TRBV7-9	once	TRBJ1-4	ASSLATGVEKLF
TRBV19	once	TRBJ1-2	ASSSTWDSVYGYT
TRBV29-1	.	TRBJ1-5	SVRQDSNQPQH
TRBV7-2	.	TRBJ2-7	ASSLVTSGGREQY
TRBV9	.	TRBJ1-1	ASSVVAMSGPGTEAF
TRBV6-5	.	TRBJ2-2	ASSPRTGLTGELF
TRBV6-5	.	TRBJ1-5	ASSYSEPRRGQPQH
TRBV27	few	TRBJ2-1	ASSLLSSYNEQF
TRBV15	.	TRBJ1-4	ATSGRLTGEKLF
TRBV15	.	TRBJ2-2	ATSREVGVVGELF
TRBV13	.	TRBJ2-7	ASSLGTGLAGTTLSYEQY
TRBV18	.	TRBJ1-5	ASDRTGGAQPQH
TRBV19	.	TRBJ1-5	ASSMRQGRINSNQPQH
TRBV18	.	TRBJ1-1	ASSPAQASTEAF
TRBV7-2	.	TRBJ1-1	ASSLSVYGAF
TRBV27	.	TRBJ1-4	ASRPNGQGTNEKLF
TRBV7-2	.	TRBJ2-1	ASSLGWGAYNEQF
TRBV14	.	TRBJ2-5	ASSRRRAVEETQY
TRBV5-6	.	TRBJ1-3	ASSLDRPGQATPGNTIY
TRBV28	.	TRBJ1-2	ASSGTPPNYGYT
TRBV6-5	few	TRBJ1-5	ASSYLGQRQPQH
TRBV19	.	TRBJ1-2	ASRRAGGGYGYT
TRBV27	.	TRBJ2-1	ASSLAGGGYNEQF
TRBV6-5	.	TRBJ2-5	ASSYGAQETQY
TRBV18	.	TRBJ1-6	ASSRSGGGGLNSPLH
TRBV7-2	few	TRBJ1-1	ASSLQGANTEAF
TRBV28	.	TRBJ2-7	ASSQQPRKQGSYEQY
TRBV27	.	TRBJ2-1	ASSLSGTGSLNEQF
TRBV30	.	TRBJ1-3	AWKTDRLSSGNTIY
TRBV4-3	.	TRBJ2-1	ASSLRREGDNEQF
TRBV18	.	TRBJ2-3	ASSPIRTSGRIDTQY
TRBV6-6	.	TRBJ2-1	ASSPGHHEQF
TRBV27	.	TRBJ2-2	ASSPWDRAGTSGLMGNTGELF